What follows are 5 T cell receptor beta chains derived from one specimen sequenced in a study of identical twins. TCRdb called the 5' RACE reads again in MiXCR, with one record for every CDR3 protein. The sample yields 200,000 or so distinct CDR3 sequences, under 10% seen once. These data are also associated with another study on yellow fever vaccine responses in identical twins.

The sample comprised memory (CD45RO+) T cells sorted from blood. These receptor sequences come from a woman aged 18-29 years in good health.

The sample holds many counts of this clonotype. The rearrangement links TRBV5-1 to TRBJ2-2; 8 bases line up with TRBD2. Germline V CDR1 and CDR2: SGHRS, YFSETQ. With V trimmed by 1 base and J by 0 bases, 2 bases remained unmatched. The CDR3 length is 16 residues. CDR3: CASSLFGGANTGELFF. Here the CDR3 DNA reads TGCGCCAGCAGCTTGTTCGGGGGGGCGAACACCGGGGAGCTGTTTTTT.

The genes are TRBV2 and TRBJ2-3, with 10 bases aligning to TRBD2. The V gene's germline CDR1 is SNHLY and CDR2 FYNNEI. The CDR3 length is 16 residues. With 6 bases clipped from V and 2 bases from J, the junction kept 8 bases outside the gene matches. CDR3 region: CASSDQGTSATDTQYF. As DNA, the CDR3 is TGTGCCAGCAGCGATCAGGGGACTAGCGCCACAGATACGCAGTATTTT.

This clonotype was counted a few times. The rearrangement links TRBV11-2 to TRBJ2-7; D is perhaps TRBD1 or TRBD2 (5 bases each). The CDR3 is made up of 16 amino acids. Germline assignment: CDR1 SGHAT and CDR2 FQNNGV. V gave up 5 bases and J gave up 0 bases, with 17 bases separating them. CDR3 residues: CASSPSGRLSSYEQYF. DNA of the CDR3: TGTGCCAGCAGCCCGTCGGGACGGCTGAGCTCCTACGAGCAGTACTTC.

The chain joins TRBV19 to TRBJ2-7; D possibly corresponds to TRBD2 (6 bases). Between the trimmed V and J ends, which lost 5 bases and 3 bases, there was a span of 11 bases. This CDR3 is built from 13 residues. Germline CDR1 LNHDA, CDR2 SQIVND (reference sequence). The CDR3 DNA follows: TGTGCCAGTAGTTATAGCGGTGGCTACGAGCAGTACTTC. Encoded protein: CASSYSGGYEQYF.

This clonotype was recorded a few times. The J gene is TRBJ1-1, the V gene TRBV7-2; tentative D call: TRBD1 (6 bases). The V gene lost 6 bases and the J gene lost 6 bases, with 20 bases spanning the gap. CDR1 SGHTA and CDR2 FQGNSA come from the germline V gene. The CDR3 has 15 amino acids. The CDR3 loop is CASRLQRGIVPEAFF. For the CDR3, the DNA is TGTGCCAGCAGGTTACAGAGGGGGATCGTGCCTGAAGCTTTCTTT.